The sequence of this TCR beta chain was determined in a study of shared T cell receptors in the human thymus. The length of the CDR3 is 14 residues. Germline loops: CDR1 SGHTA, CDR2 FQGNSA. Trimming removed 0 bases from V and 5 bases from J, with 10 bases in between. Clones were sequenced by immunoSEQ multiplex PCR, and TCRdb holds only the in-frame ones, with some missing. The table lists 720,000 or so clones, approximately 85% of them singletons, with around 0.0099% in the top ten. This sample was shared with a second study, whose subject was human thymus T cells. That publication notes: Resections from corrective heart surgery supplied the thymus tissue. Unrelated people showed highly overlapping thymic repertoires, related research reported.

The sample comprised thymocytes. The chain carries TRBV7-2 and TRBJ1-1; D unresolved. This receptor was identified in a girl less than two years old with a congenital heart defect. The CDR3, as DNA: TGTGCCAGCAGCTTAGCCGGGGAGTGGACTGAAGCTTTCTTT. This codes for CASSLAGEWTEAFF.